A selection of T cell receptor beta chains follows, all from one sample in a study of blood T cell repertoires in COVID-19. Profiled with immunoSEQ multiplex PCR; TCRdb holds only in-frame clones, not every one. The sample consists of under 200,000 clones, about 88% of them appearing once. The source material was peripheral blood. The receptor set was obtained from a man aged 18 to 30 with active or convalescent COVID-19. Both conserved end residues are part of each CDR3. A D gene is named only where the DNA matches it firmly. Size is stated for part of the rows, as once, few or many counts, or as a class when the clone is expanded.

size,D,J,V,CDR3,DNA
NA,NA,TRBJ1-2,TRBV7-2,CASSLFDRSYGYTF,TGTGCCAGCAGCTTGTTCGACAGGAGCTATGGCTACACCTTC
NA,TRBD1,TRBJ1-5,TRBV6-1,CASRLQGRGQPQHF,TGTGCCAGCAGGTTACAGGGGAGAGGTCAGCCCCAGCATTTT
NA,TRBD1,TRBJ1-4,TRBV30,CAWTPGTGDEKLFF,TGTGCCTGGACCCCAGGGACAGGCGATGAAAAACTGTTTTTT
NA,TRBD1,TRBJ1-6,TRBV27,CASSPRTGNALSSYNSPLHF,TGTGCCAGCAGTCCGAGGACAGGGAACGCCTTAAGCTCCTATAATTCACCCCTCCACTTT
NA,TRBD1,TRBJ1-3,TRBV3-1/TRBV3-2,CASSPRDRVDTIYF,TGTGCCAGCAGCCCCCGGGACAGGGTGGACACCATATATTTT
NA,TRBD1,TRBJ1-5,TRBV11-1,CASSFDRAQPQHF,TGTGCCAGCAGCTTCGACAGGGCTCAGCCCCAGCATTTT
NA,NA,TRBJ1-5,TRBV2,CASSDLFDQPQHF,TGTGCCAGCAGTGATTTATTCGATCAGCCCCAGCATTTT
NA,TRBD1,TRBJ2-3,TRBV10-1,CASSRDRSTDTQYF,TGCGCCAGCAGTCGGGACAGGAGCACAGATACGCAGTATTTT
NA,NA,TRBJ1-5,TRBV28,CASKGGYSNQPQHF,TGTGCCAGCAAGGGAGGATATAGCAATCAGCCCCAGCATTTT
NA,NA,TRBJ1-1,TRBV27,CASSTDRMNTEAFF,TGTGCCAGCAGTACCGACAGGATGAACACTGAAGCTTTCTTT
once,TRBD1,TRBJ1-1,TRBV18,CASSPRPGTGNTEAFF,TGTGCCAGCTCACCACGCCCCGGGACAGGGAACACTGAAGCTTTCTTT
NA,TRBD2,TRBJ2-2,TRBV9,CASSTGLVATGELFF,TGTGCCAGCAGCACCGGACTAGTTGCAACCGGGGAGCTGTTTTTT
NA,TRBD1,TRBJ2-5,TRBV15,CATSSSGGQETQYF,TGTGCCACCAGCAGTTCAGGGGGACAAGAGACCCAGTACTTC
NA,TRBD2,TRBJ2-3,TRBV5-5,CASSWTSYTDTQYF,TGTGCCAGCAGCTGGACTAGCTACACAGATACGCAGTATTTT
NA,TRBD1,TRBJ2-7,TRBV6-6,CASSKTQGAYEQYF,TGTGCCAGCAGTAAGACTCAGGGGGCCTACGAGCAGTACTTC
NA,TRBD2,TRBJ2-1,TRBV6-2/TRBV6-3,CASSSRLAGLNEQFF,TGTGCCAGCAGCTCCCGACTAGCGGGATTAAATGAGCAGTTCTTC
NA,NA,TRBJ1-5,TRBV18,CASSPPAGQPQHF,TGTGCCAGCTCACCCCCGGCGGGTCAGCCCCAGCATTTT
NA,TRBD1,TRBJ1-2,TRBV18,CASSPETGDYGYTF,TGTGCCAGCTCACCTGAGACAGGGGATTATGGCTACACCTTC
once,NA,TRBJ1-1,TRBV6-6,CASSYSRGSEAFF,TGTGCCAGCAGTTACTCGAGGGGGAGTGAAGCTTTCTTT
NA,TRBD1,TRBJ1-3,TRBV11-3,CASSSDRGNTIYF,TGTGCCAGCAGCTCGGACAGGGGAAACACCATATATTTT
NA,TRBD2,TRBJ2-3,TRBV24-1,CATSDNAGGDTDTQYF,TGTGCCACCAGTGACAACGCGGGGGGGGACACAGATACGCAGTATTTT
NA,TRBD1,TRBJ2-3,TRBV6-5,CASTTDRGTDTQYF,TGTGCCAGCACCACCGACAGGGGCACAGATACGCAGTATTTT
NA,TRBD1,TRBJ2-3,TRBV19,CASTQGNTDTQYF,TGTGCCAGTACACAGGGGAACACAGATACGCAGTATTTT
NA,NA,TRBJ2-2,TRBV7-3,CASSRREAGELFF,TGTGCCAGCAGCCGCAGGGAAGCCGGGGAGCTGTTTTTT
NA,NA,TRBJ1-1,TRBV19,CASTSYRNMNTEAFF,TGTGCCAGTACTAGTTATAGAAACATGAACACTGAAGCTTTCTTT
NA,TRBD2,TRBJ2-7,TRBV6-6,CASSHGASGKYEQYF,TGTGCCAGCAGTCACGGAGCTAGCGGGAAATACGAGCAGTACTTC
NA,TRBD2,TRBJ2-2,TRBV4-2,CASSQITSGRVAGELFF,TGTGCCAGCAGCCAAATAACTAGCGGGAGGGTCGCCGGGGAGCTGTTTTTT
NA,TRBD2,TRBJ2-1,TRBV7-9,CASRPTSGGYNEQFF,TGTGCCAGCAGACCTACTAGCGGGGGTTACAATGAGCAGTTCTTC
NA,NA,TRBJ1-4,TRBV19,CASTRTGTSGPATNEKLFF,TGTGCCAGTACCCGAACCGGGACTAGCGGACCCGCAACTAATGAAAAACTGTTTTTT
once,TRBD2,TRBJ2-1,TRBV11-2,CASSLDPPSGSRNEQFF,TGTGCCAGCAGCTTAGACCCCCCTAGCGGGAGTCGAAATGAGCAGTTCTTC
NA,TRBD1,TRBJ2-1,TRBV29-1,CSVQETGGDNEQFF,TGCAGCGTTCAGGAGACAGGGGGGGACAATGAGCAGTTCTTC
NA,NA,TRBJ2-3,TRBV6-1,CASSLTVTDTQYF,TGTGCCAGCAGCCTGACTGTCACAGATACGCAGTATTTT
NA,NA,TRBJ1-2,TRBV6-5,CASSRRVNYGYTF,TGTGCCAGCAGCCGTAGAGTTAACTATGGCTACACCTTC
NA,NA,TRBJ2-7,TRBV18,CASSPARYEQYF,TGTGCCAGCTCACCAGCCAGATACGAGCAGTACTTC
NA,NA,TRBJ1-1,TRBV2,CASRETALNTEAFF,TGTGCCAGCAGGGAGACAGCCTTGAACACTGAAGCTTTCTTT
NA,TRBD1,TRBJ1-1,TRBV10-3,CAISESDRGNTEAFF,TGTGCCATCAGTGAGTCGGACAGGGGGAACACTGAAGCTTTCTTT
NA,TRBD1,TRBJ2-7,TRBV5-1,CASSVQGDYEQYF,TGCGCCAGCAGCGTACAGGGGGACTACGAGCAGTACTTC
NA,NA,TRBJ1-1,TRBV21-1,CASSKFGRDSDMNTEAFF,TGTGCCAGCAGCAAATTCGGGCGGGACAGTGACATGAACACTGAAGCTTTCTTT
NA,NA,TRBJ1-6,TRBV27,CASSWDTGSPLHF,TGTGCCAGCAGCTGGGACACAGGGTCACCCCTCCACTTT
NA,TRBD2,TRBJ2-1,TRBV11-2,CASSLDGGLAGEQFF,TGTGCCAGCAGCTTAGATGGGGGACTAGCGGGGGAGCAGTTCTTC
NA,NA,TRBJ1-3,TRBV4-2,CASSLRLTDSGNTIYF,TGTGCCAGCAGCTTGCGACTGACAGACTCTGGAAACACCATATATTTT
NA,TRBD1,TRBJ2-7,TRBV18,CASSPGTGLGEQYF,TGTGCCAGCTCACCAGGGACAGGGTTGGGGGAGCAGTACTTC
NA,TRBD1,TRBJ2-5,TRBV5-1,CASSKIGQGGGETQYF,TGCGCCAGCAGCAAGATCGGACAGGGCGGCGGGGAGACCCAGTACTTC
NA,NA,TRBJ1-5,TRBV6-2/TRBV6-3,CASSPQQFSKANQPQHF,TGTGCCAGCAGCCCTCAACAGTTTTCTAAGGCAAATCAGCCCCAGCATTTT
few,TRBD1,TRBJ1-2,TRBV5-8,CASSWTGNYGYTF,TGTGCCAGCAGCTGGACAGGGAACTATGGCTACACCTTC
NA,NA,TRBJ2-1,TRBV20-1,CSATETRTYNEQFF,TGCAGTGCTACTGAGACTAGAACCTACAATGAGCAGTTCTTC
NA,TRBD2,TRBJ2-3,TRBV7-2,CASSTGLAGGPADTQYF,TGTGCCAGCAGCACGGGACTAGCGGGAGGGCCCGCAGATACGCAGTATTTT
NA,NA,TRBJ2-3,TRBV2,CAIDYRDPPGTQYF,TGTGCCATCGACTACAGGGATCCCCCAGGTACGCAGTATTTT
NA,NA,TRBJ2-1,TRBV6-4,CASSVTRTKSDEQFF,TGTGCCAGCAGTGTAACCAGGACAAAAAGCGATGAGCAGTTCTTC
NA,NA,TRBJ1-1,TRBV9,CASSVAGLNTEAFF,TGTGCCAGCAGCGTAGCAGGGCTGAACACTGAAGCTTTCTTT
NA,NA,TRBJ2-5,TRBV5-1,CASSLGQGLQETQYF,TGCGCCAGCAGCTTGGGGCAGGGTCTACAAGAGACCCAGTACTTC
NA,NA,TRBJ2-1,TRBV7-9,CASSLGGIRHEQFF,TGTGCCAGCAGCTTAGGCGGGATACGGCATGAGCAGTTCTTC
NA,NA,TRBJ2-3,TRBV10-3,CAIRGGTRLTDTQYF,TGTGCCATCAGGGGCGGGACCCGACTCACAGATACGCAGTATTTT
NA,TRBD1,TRBJ2-2,TRBV29-1,CSGRDSNTGELFF,TGCAGCGGCCGGGACAGTAACACCGGGGAGCTGTTTTTT
NA,NA,TRBJ2-3,TRBV2,CASSERGQGSTDTQYF,TGTGCCAGCAGTGAAAGAGGGCAGGGGAGCACAGATACGCAGTATTTT
NA,TRBD2,TRBJ2-1,TRBV5-1,CASSLAGSGNNEQFF,TGCGCCAGCAGCTTGGCTGGTAGCGGGAACAATGAGCAGTTCTTC
NA,TRBD2,TRBJ2-7,TRBV7-8,CASSQGTRLYEQYF,TGTGCCAGCAGCCAGGGGACTAGACTCTACGAGCAGTACTTC